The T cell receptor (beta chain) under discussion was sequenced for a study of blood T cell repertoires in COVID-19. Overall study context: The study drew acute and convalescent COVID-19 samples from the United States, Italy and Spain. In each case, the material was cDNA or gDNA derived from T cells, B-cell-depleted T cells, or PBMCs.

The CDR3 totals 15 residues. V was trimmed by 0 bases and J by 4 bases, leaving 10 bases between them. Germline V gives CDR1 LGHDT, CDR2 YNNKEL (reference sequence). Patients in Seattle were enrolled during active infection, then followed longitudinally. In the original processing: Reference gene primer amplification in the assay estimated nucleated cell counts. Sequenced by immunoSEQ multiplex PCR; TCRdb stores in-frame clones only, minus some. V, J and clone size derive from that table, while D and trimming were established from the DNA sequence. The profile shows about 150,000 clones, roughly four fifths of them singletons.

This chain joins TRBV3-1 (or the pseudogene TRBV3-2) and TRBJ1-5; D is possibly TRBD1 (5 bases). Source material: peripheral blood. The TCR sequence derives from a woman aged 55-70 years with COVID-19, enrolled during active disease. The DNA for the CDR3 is TGTGCCAGCAGCCAAGAGAAGGGGTCGAATCAGCCCCAGCATTTT. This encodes CASSQEKGSNQPQHF.